The 5 T cell receptor beta chains given below trace back to one sample, sequenced in a study of cytomegalovirus exposure and HLA in healthy donors. 60 Vbeta and 13 Jbeta primers were used in PCR. Libraries were prepared by immunoSEQ multiplex PCR; TCRdb keeps only in-frame clonotypes and omits some of them. Of tens of thousands of clones detected, 75% to 80% appear once; the ten largest clones hold around 4.8%. The sequencing input was PBMCs. These receptors all stem from a man between 35 and 55 years old in good health and CMV-seronegative.

This rearrangement joins TRBV7-2 to TRBJ2-5, with 10 bases matching TRBD2. The junction had 2 bases not matched to a gene; V was cut back by 0 bases and J by 4 bases. Germline lookup yields CDR1 SGHTA and CDR2 FQGNSA. The CDR3 consists of 15 residues. The CDR3, as DNA: TGTGCCAGCAGCTTAGCTATAGCGGGAGGAGAGACCCAGTACTTC. This translates into CASSLAIAGGETQYF.

A single count supports this clone. V usage is TRBV9 and J usage is TRBJ2-1, with 7 positions matching TRBD2. The CDR3 has 16 amino acids. The germline CDR1 and CDR2 sequences are SGDLS and YYNGEE. The trim removed 0 bases at V and 5 bases at J, leaving 8 bases unmatched. In DNA form, the CDR3 reads TGTGCCAGCAGCGTAGCGAGAAGCGGGGAACACAATGAGCAGTTCTTC. Amino acid sequence: CASSVARSGEHNEQFF.

V gene TRBV9 combines with J gene TRBJ2-7; 8 nucleotides line up with TRBD2. The CDR3 is 17 amino acids. CDR1 SGDLS and CDR2 YYNGEE come from the germline V gene. With 4 bases clipped from V and 5 bases from J, the junction kept 17 bases outside the gene matches. The CDR3 sequence is CASSPSGGGGEDDEQYF. The CDR3 DNA follows: TGTGCCAGCAGCCCCTCCGGGGGGGGAGGTGAGGATGACGAGCAGTACTTC.

This clone appeared a few times. V is TRBV30 and J is TRBJ1-1, with unresolved D. The CDR3 is 14 residues long. Germline-derived CDR1 and CDR2 are GTSNPN and SVGIG (reference sequence). V lost 0 bases, J lost 6 bases, and 14 bases lay in between. In DNA, the CDR3 is TGTGCCTGGAGTGTTATCGGAGTCATAGCTGAAGCTTTCTTT. This codes for CAWSVIGVIAEAFF.

The chain is built from TRBV4-1 and TRBJ2-1; D is ambiguous. This CDR3 is 14 amino acids long. The V gene lost 0 bases and the J gene lost 10 bases, with 13 bases spanning the gap. CDR1 is MGHRA and CDR2 is YSYEKL in the germline V gene. The DNA for the CDR3 is TGCGCCAGCAGCCAAGATCAGTTCCGATCCGAGCAGTTCTTC. It yields the protein CASSQDQFRSEQFF.